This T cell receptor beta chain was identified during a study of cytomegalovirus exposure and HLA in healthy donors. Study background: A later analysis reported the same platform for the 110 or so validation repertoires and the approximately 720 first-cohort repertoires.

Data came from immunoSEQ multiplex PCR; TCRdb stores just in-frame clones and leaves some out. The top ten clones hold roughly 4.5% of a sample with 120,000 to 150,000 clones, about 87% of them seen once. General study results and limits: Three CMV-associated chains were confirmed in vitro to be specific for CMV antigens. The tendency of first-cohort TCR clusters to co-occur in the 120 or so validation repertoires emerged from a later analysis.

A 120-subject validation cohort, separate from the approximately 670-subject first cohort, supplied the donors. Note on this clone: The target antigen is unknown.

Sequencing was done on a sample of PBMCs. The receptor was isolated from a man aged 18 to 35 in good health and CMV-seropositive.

The CDR3 nucleotides read TGTGCCAGCTCTGTTGGGACAGAGTCATACGAGCAGTACTTC. This sequence encodes CASSVGTESYEQYF. The rearrangement links TRBV27 to TRBJ2-7; 7 bases are a match to TRBD1. The CDR3 runs 14 residues. The germline CDR1 and CDR2 sequences are MNHEY and SMNVEV (reference sequence). Trimming took 8 bases from V and 4 from J; bases not matched to a gene: 11.